These 32 T cell receptor beta chains were sequenced from one sample in a study of cytomegalovirus exposure and HLA in healthy donors. PCR primers comprised 60 Vbeta and 13 Jbeta primers. The protocol was immunoSEQ multiplex PCR, while the TCRdb copy is restricted to in-frame clones and leaves out a portion. This sample has some 200,000 clones, with around three quarters found just once. Sequenced material: PBMCs. The receptor source for this set is a woman aged 25 to 39 in good health and CMV-seropositive.

The chain combines TRBV5-1 with TRBJ1-2; 8 bases fit TRBD1. Germline trimming cut 4 bases from V and 6 bases from J; bases unmatched to any gene: 11. The length of the CDR3 is 15 residues. Per the germline V gene, CDR1 is SGHRS and CDR2 is YFSETQ. The CDR3 sequence is CASSPRGSGGDGYTF. CDR3 in DNA: TGCGCCAGCAGCCCCCGCGGGTCAGGGGGCGATGGCTACACCTTC.

The chain employs TRBV19 and TRBJ2-1, with 7 bases that match TRBD1. From germline, CDR1 is LNHDA and CDR2 SQIVND (reference sequence). The J segment lost 4 bases and the V segment lost 4 bases, leaving 4 bases of the junction unmatched. The length of the CDR3 is 14 residues. CDR3 sequence (DNA): TGTGCCAGTAGTACGGGACAGATTTACAATGAGCAGTTCTTC. It specifies CASSTGQIYNEQFF.

The chain uses TRBV19 and TRBJ2-5, with TRBD1 identical over 9 bases. The trim removed 5 bases at V and 3 bases at J, leaving 7 bases unmatched. From germline, CDR1 is LNHDA and CDR2 SQIVND (reference sequence). The CDR3 runs to 15 residues. The CDR3 region is CASSFLTGGKETQYF. The CDR3 coding sequence is TGTGCCAGTAGTTTCCTGACAGGGGGTAAAGAGACCCAGTACTTC.

The chain has TRBV5-4 and TRBJ1-1; D unresolved. The V gene's germline CDR1 is SGHNT and CDR2 YYREEE (reference sequence). Trimming took 0 bases from V and 0 from J, leaving 6 bases between them. This CDR3 spans 14 amino acids. CDR3 loop: CASSLAVMNTEAFF. CDR3 bases: TGTGCCAGCAGCTTGGCGGTCATGAACACTGAAGCTTTCTTT.

The V and J genes are TRBV28 and TRBJ1-1, with 10 bases lining up with TRBD1. The germline gives CDR1 MDHEN, CDR2 SYDVKM. This CDR3 has 17 residues. Trimming removed 6 bases from V and 4 bases from J; junction bases left unmatched: 14. Here the CDR3 DNA reads TGTGCCAGCAGGACCATGGACAGGGGGAGGTGGAGCACTGAAGCTTTCTTT. Translated, it gives CASRTMDRGRWSTEAFF.

The rearrangement uses TRBV6-6 and TRBJ1-2; 7 nucleotides line up with TRBD1. Per germline, CDR1 MNHNY and CDR2 SVGAGI (reference sequence). The CDR3 runs to 13 residues. V shed 7 bases, J shed 4 bases, and the junction held 6 bases outside the gene matches. The DNA for the CDR3 is TGTGCCAGCACCATGGACAGGAGCTATGGCTACACCTTC. Residues: CASTMDRSYGYTF.

This sequence joins TRBV28 and TRBJ2-5; tentatively, D is TRBD1 (6 bases). Trimming took 7 bases from V and 5 from J, leaving 20 bases between them. This CDR3 spans 15 amino acids. In germline, CDR1 is MDHEN, CDR2 SYDVKM. The CDR3 region is CASTTFLGAGETQYF. DNA for the CDR3: TGTGCCAGCACTACCTTTTTGGGGGCAGGGGAGACCCAGTACTTC.

This chain joins TRBV6-5 and TRBJ2-5; no reliable D call. This CDR3 comprises 14 residues. Germline CDR1 reads MNHEY; CDR2 reads SVGAGI. V lost 6 bases to trimming and J lost 2 bases, with 13 bases between them. The CDR3 here is CASSPNSIQETQYF. The CDR3 coding sequence is TGTGCCAGCAGCCCGAACAGTATTCAAGAGACCCAGTACTTC.

The rearrangement links TRBV6-6 to TRBJ2-1, with 15 bases identical to TRBD2. The CDR3 runs 15 residues. Germline CDR1 is MNHNY and CDR2 is SVGAGI (reference sequence). Unmatched junction bases numbered 4, after V lost 4 bases and J lost 9 bases. In DNA form, the CDR3 reads TGTGCCAGCAGTTCAGGACTAGCGGGAGGGGGTGAGCAGTTCTTC. Translation: CASSSGLAGGGEQFF.

This chain joins TRBV19 and TRBJ1-5, with 10 bases matching TRBD1. Germline CDR1 LNHDA, CDR2 SQIVND (reference sequence). The trim removed 7 bases at V and 0 bases at J, leaving 9 bases unmatched. The CDR3 runs to 17 residues. The CDR3 DNA reads as TGTGCCAGTACTCCGGGACAGGGGATTGATAGCAATCAGCCCCAGCATTTT. This translates into CASTPGQGIDSNQPQHF. The full variable domain, completed using reference TRBV19 and TRBJ1-5, is DGGITQSPKYLFRKEGQNVTLSCEQNLNHDAMYWYRQDPGQGLRLIYYSQIVNDFQKGDIAEGYSVSREKKESFPLTVTSAQKNPTAFYLCASTPGQGIDSNQPQHFGDGTRLSIL.

This clone was counted a few times. This chain links TRBV27 with TRBJ1-1, with 10 bases lining up with TRBD1. Germline assignment: CDR1 MNHEY and CDR2 SMNVEV (reference sequence). V lost 5 bases and J lost 2; bases outside the gene matches: 5. The CDR3 sequence is 15 residues long. The CDR3 is CASSRGTGANTEAFF. The CDR3 coding sequence is TGTGCCAGCAGTCGGGGGACAGGGGCCAACACTGAAGCTTTCTTT.

The chain combines TRBV28 with TRBJ2-1; D possibly corresponds to TRBD1 (5 bases). Deletions cut 6 bases from V and 6 bases from J, with 12 bases between. Germline V gene sequence: CDR1 MDHEN, CDR2 SYDVKM. This CDR3 contains 13 residues. The CDR3 protein is CASSPGLINEQFF. CDR3 DNA sequence: TGTGCCAGCAGCCCAGGGTTGATCAATGAGCAGTTCTTC.

The rearrangement joins TRBV10-3 to TRBJ2-3, with TRBD2 matching 14 bases. Per the germline V gene, CDR1 is ENHRY and CDR2 is SYGVKD. V lost 6 bases, J lost 5 bases, and 7 bases stayed unmatched. The CDR3 consists of 16 residues. CDR3 amino acids: CAISQTSGGALDTQYF. DNA of the CDR3: TGTGCCATCAGCCAGACTAGCGGGGGGGCCTTAGATACGCAGTATTTT.

The chain has TRBV10-3 and TRBJ1-6; 9 nucleotides match TRBD1. J gave up 8 bases and V 4 bases, and 6 bases lay outside the gene matches. The germline V gene has CDR1 ENHRY and CDR2 SYGVKD. The CDR3 sequence is 15 residues long. Here the CDR3 reads CAISGGQGKDSPLHF. As DNA, the CDR3 is TGTGCCATCAGTGGTGGACAGGGGAAGGATTCACCCCTCCACTTT.

This chain connects TRBV19 to TRBJ1-1; 10 nucleotides agree with TRBD1. The V gene end was trimmed by 6 bases and the J gene end by 5 bases; junction bases not matched to a gene: 3. This CDR3 is built from 13 residues. The germline V gene encodes CDR1 LNHDA and CDR2 SQIVND (reference sequence). CDR3 residues: CASRRTGGTEAFF. CDR3 nucleotides: TGTGCCAGTAGAAGGACAGGGGGGACTGAAGCTTTCTTT.

To note about this clone: Germline and junction disagree at one end, which may indicate a read error. This chain links TRBV5-1 with TRBJ2-3; tentatively, D is TRBD2 (5 bases). CDR3 size: 14 residues. Looked up from germline, CDR1 is SGHRS and CDR2 is YFSETQ. The CDR3 bases are TGCGCCAGCAGCTTGGGCGGGTACACAGATCCGCAGTATTTT. It yields the protein CASSLGGYTDPQYF.

The chain combines TRBV15 with TRBJ2-7; tentatively, D is TRBD2 (5 bases). Trimming stripped 0 bases from V and 7 bases from J, with 19 bases between. Germline V gives CDR1 LNHNV, CDR2 YYDKDF (reference sequence). The CDR3 contains 16 residues. In DNA, the CDR3 is TGTGCCACCAGCAGAGATCCTGGACTGCTGATCGGGGAGCAGTACTTC. It yields the protein CATSRDPGLLIGEQYF.

The rearrangement uses TRBV28 and TRBJ2-7; 11 bases line up with TRBD1. The length of the CDR3 is 16 residues. V was clipped by 2 bases and J by 2 bases; unmatched bases: 5. The V gene's germline CDR1 is MDHEN and CDR2 SYDVKM. The CDR3 sequence is CASSLPSGQGAYEQYF. The CDR3 coding sequence is TGTGCCAGCAGTTTACCCTCGGGACAGGGGGCCTACGAGCAGTACTTC.

In this sample, this clone turned up a few times. The genes are TRBV4-1 and TRBJ1-5; 11 bases line up with TRBD1. The CDR3 covers 15 residues. Germline assignment: CDR1 MGHRA and CDR2 YSYEKL. The V gene end was trimmed by 5 bases and the J gene end by 4 bases; junction bases not matched to a gene: 4. The CDR3 DNA reads TGCGCCAGCAGCTCCGGGACAGGGGGGAATCAGCCCCAGCATTTT. Residues: CASSSGTGGNQPQHF.

The gene calls are TRBV29-1 and TRBJ2-2; 8 bases fit TRBD1. Trimming cost V 5 bases and J 7 bases; bases outside gene matches: 6. Germline-derived CDR1 and CDR2 are SQVTM and ANQGSEA. The CDR3 covers 13 residues. The CDR3 region is CSVQTGAGGELFF. In DNA, the CDR3 is TGCAGCGTTCAGACAGGGGCGGGCGGGGAGCTGTTTTTT.

This chain connects TRBV6-1 to TRBJ2-7; D remains unclear. The germline V gene encodes CDR1 MNHNS and CDR2 SASEGT. The CDR3 covers 11 residues. V was cut by 8 bases and J by 6 bases, with 11 bases left in between. The CDR3 is CASRLGTEQYF. In nucleotides, the CDR3 is TGTGCCAGCCGACTCGGCACCGAGCAGTACTTC.

The J gene is TRBJ2-3, the V gene TRBV5-5; 7 bases map to TRBD1. Looked up from germline, CDR1 is SGHKS and CDR2 is YYEKEE (reference sequence). V was clipped by 3 bases and J by 2 bases; unmatched bases: 3. CDR3 length: 14 residues. CDR3 region: CASSSGQLTDTQYF. In nucleotides, the CDR3 is TGTGCCAGCAGCTCGGGACAGCTCACAGATACGCAGTATTTT.

The chain is built from TRBV5-4 and TRBJ1-1, with no clear D. V dropped 1 base and J dropped 5 bases, with 21 bases sitting between them. CDR3 size: 17 residues. The germline V gene encodes CDR1 SGHNT and CDR2 YYREEE (reference sequence). The CDR3 here is CASSLSLGGGRGTEAFF. The CDR3 bases are TGTGCCAGCAGCTTGTCCCTAGGTGGAGGGCGAGGGACTGAAGCTTTCTTT.

V usage is TRBV7-2 and J usage is TRBJ1-5; D is unclear. This CDR3 has 15 amino acids. Germline V lookup: CDR1 SGHTA, CDR2 FQGNSA. Trimming shortened V by 5 bases and J by 6 bases, and 17 bases separated the two germline ends. CDR3 residues: CASSGEALVGQPQHF. The CDR3 bases are TGTGCCAGCAGCGGGGAGGCCTTAGTTGGTCAGCCCCAGCATTTT. Filled out from reference TRBV7-2 and TRBJ1-5, the complete variable domain reads GAGVSQSPSNKVTEKGKDVELRCDPISGHTALYWYRQSLGQGLEFLIYFQGNSAPDKSGLPSDRFSAERTGGSVSTLTIQRTQQEDSAVYLCASSGEALVGQPQHFGDGTRLSIL.

The rearrangement links TRBV29-1 to TRBJ2-6; TRBD1 might be the D (5 bases). CDR3 length equals 14 residues. The V gene's germline CDR1 is SQVTM and CDR2 ANQGSEA. Trimming pared 6 bases from V and 0 bases from J, leaving 9 bases between. This CDR3 is CSVSQGSGANVLTF. The CDR3 DNA reads TGCAGCGTCTCGCAGGGCTCTGGGGCCAACGTCCTGACTTTC.

This sequence joins TRBV29-1 and TRBJ1-2, with 7 bases identical to TRBD1. The V and J ends lost 1 base and 7 bases, in that order; junction bases with no gene match: 9. The germline V gene has CDR1 SQVTM and CDR2 ANQGSEA. This CDR3 comprises 14 residues. In DNA, the CDR3 is TGCAGCGTTGAAGGTGGACAGGCTATACGTGGCTACACCTTC. It encodes CSVEGGQAIRGYTF. The whole variable domain, remainder taken from reference TRBV29-1 and TRBJ1-2, is SAVISQKPSRDICQRGTSLTIQCQVDSQVTMMFWYRQQPGQSLTLIATANQGSEATYESGFVIDKFPISRPNLTFSTLTVSNMSPEDSSIYLCSVEGGQAIRGYTFGSGTRLTVV.

This clone appeared a few times. CDR3 sequence: CAWSVQGGQPQHF. DNA of the CDR3: TGTGCCTGGAGTGTACAGGGCGGTCAGCCCCAGCATTTT. J is TRBJ1-5 and V is TRBV30; D perhaps matches TRBD1 (6 bases). Trimming left V 0 bases short and J 6 bases short, with 9 bases between. Germline V CDR1 and CDR2: GTSNPN, SVGIG (reference sequence). The CDR3 is 13 amino acids.

The CDR3 loop reads CASSRQGATGYTF. The DNA of the CDR3 is TGTGCCAGTAGTCGACAGGGGGCGACAGGCTACACCTTC. The chain is built from TRBV19 and TRBJ1-2, with 10 bases fitting TRBD1. Germline V gene data show CDR1 as LNHDA and CDR2 as SQIVND (reference sequence). V gave up 5 bases and J gave up 8 bases; unmatched junction bases: 5. This CDR3 is 13 amino acids long.

The table lists this clone with a count of one. This chain joins TRBV5-1 and TRBJ2-5; D is ambiguous. Between the trimmed V and J ends, which lost 5 bases and 5 bases, there was a span of 10 bases. Germline CDR1 is SGHRS and CDR2 is YFSETQ. CDR3 size: 12 residues. DNA for the CDR3: TGCGCCAGCAGTTTGATGAGGGAGACCCAGTACTTC. It encodes CASSLMRETQYF.

This clone has more than one count but fewer than ten. This rearrangement joins TRBV5-4 to TRBJ1-5, with 9 bases identical to TRBD1. CDR1 is SGHNT, CDR2 YYREEE, per germline (reference sequence). This CDR3 spans 17 amino acids. V gave up 4 bases and J gave up 11 bases; unmatched junction bases: 19. CDR3 DNA sequence: TGTGCCAGCAGCCCGTCACCGGGACAGGGCTCAATTCTCGCCCAGCATTTT. Amino acid sequence: CASSPSPGQGSILAQHF.

The gene calls are TRBV4-1 and TRBJ2-1, with 7 bases lining up with TRBD2. The CDR3 extends over 16 amino acids. Per the germline V gene, CDR1 is MGHRA and CDR2 is YSYEKL. J lost 6 bases, V lost 3 bases, and 11 bases had no gene match. CDR3 amino acids: CASSHLSGTTPNEQFF. The CDR3 nucleotides are TGCGCCAGCAGCCATCTCTCCGGGACTACACCCAATGAGCAGTTCTTC.

J is TRBJ2-2 and V is TRBV5-1, with 9 positions matching TRBD1. Unmatched junction bases numbered 10, after V lost 7 bases and J lost 6 bases. Per the germline V gene, CDR1 is SGHRS and CDR2 is YFSETQ. The CDR3 spans 15 residues. CDR3 DNA: TGCGCCAGCGAAAAAGGACAGGGGACGGCCGGGGAGCTGTTTTTT. It codes for CASEKGQGTAGELFF.